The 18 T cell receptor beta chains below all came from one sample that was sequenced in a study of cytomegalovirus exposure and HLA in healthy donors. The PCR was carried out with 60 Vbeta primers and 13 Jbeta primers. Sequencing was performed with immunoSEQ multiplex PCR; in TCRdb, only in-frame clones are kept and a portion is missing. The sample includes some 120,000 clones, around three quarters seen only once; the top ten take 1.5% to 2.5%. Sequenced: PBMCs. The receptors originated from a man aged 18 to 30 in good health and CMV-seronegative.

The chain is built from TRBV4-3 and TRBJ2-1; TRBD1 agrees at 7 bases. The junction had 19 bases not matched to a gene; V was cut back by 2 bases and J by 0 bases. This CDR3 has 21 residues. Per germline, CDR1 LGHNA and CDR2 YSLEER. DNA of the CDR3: TGCGCCAGCAGCCAAATAACAGGGGCCCTAGTCTTATCCAACTCCTACAATGAGCAGTTCTTC. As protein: CASSQITGALVLSNSYNEQFF.

CDR3 residues: CASSQEPQGGSSYEQYF. DNA for the CDR3: TGTGCCAGCAGCCAAGAGCCCCAGGGCGGTAGCTCCTACGAGCAGTACTTC. This chain connects TRBV5-6 to TRBJ2-7; a weak D match, TRBD1 (5 bases). V lost 4 bases and J lost 0, with 20 bases in between. The CDR3 contains 17 residues. Germline V gene data show CDR1 as SGHDT and CDR2 as YYEEEE.

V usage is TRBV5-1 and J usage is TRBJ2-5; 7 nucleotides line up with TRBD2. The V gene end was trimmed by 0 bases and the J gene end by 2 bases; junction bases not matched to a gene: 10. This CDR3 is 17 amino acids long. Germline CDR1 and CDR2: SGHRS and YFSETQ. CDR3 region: CASSLANREADQETQYF. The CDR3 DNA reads TGCGCCAGCAGCTTGGCCAATCGGGAGGCAGATCAAGAGACCCAGTACTTC. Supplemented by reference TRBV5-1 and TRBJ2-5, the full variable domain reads KAGVTQTPRYLIKTRGQQVTLSCSPISGHRSVSWYQQTPGQGLQFLFEYFSETQRNKGNFPGRFSGRQFSNSRSEMNVSTLELGDSALYLCASSLANREADQETQYFGPGTRLLVL.

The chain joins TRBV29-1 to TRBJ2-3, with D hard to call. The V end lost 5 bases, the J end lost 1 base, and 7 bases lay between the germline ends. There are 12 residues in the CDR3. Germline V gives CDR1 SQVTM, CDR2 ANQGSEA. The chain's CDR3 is CSVTLGTDTQYF. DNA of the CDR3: TGCAGCGTTACGCTAGGCACAGATACGCAGTATTTT.

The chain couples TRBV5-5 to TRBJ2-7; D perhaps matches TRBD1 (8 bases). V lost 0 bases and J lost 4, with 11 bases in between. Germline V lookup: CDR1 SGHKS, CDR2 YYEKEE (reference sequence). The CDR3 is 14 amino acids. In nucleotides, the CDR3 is TGTGCCAGCAGCTTGGCACAGGGGGGGTACGAGCAGTACGTC. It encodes CASSLAQGGYEQYV.

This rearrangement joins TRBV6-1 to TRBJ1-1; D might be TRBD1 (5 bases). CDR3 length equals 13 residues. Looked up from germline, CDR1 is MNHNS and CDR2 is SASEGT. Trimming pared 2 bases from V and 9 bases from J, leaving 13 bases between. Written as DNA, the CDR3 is TGTGCCAGCAGTGAAACGAAGGGGCGCCAAGCTTTCTTT. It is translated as CASSETKGRQAFF.

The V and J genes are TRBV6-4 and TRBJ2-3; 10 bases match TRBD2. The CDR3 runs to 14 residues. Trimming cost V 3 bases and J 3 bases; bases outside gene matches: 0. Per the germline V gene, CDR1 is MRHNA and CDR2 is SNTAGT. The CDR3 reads CASSEGLATDTQYF. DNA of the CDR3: TGTGCCAGCAGTGAGGGACTAGCGACAGATACGCAGTATTTT.

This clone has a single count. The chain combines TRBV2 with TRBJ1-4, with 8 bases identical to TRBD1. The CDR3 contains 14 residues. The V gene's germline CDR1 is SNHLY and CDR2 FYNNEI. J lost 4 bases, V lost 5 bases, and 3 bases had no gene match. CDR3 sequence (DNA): TGTGCCAGCAGTCGGACAGGGTATAATGAAAAACTGTTTTTT. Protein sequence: CASSRTGYNEKLFF.

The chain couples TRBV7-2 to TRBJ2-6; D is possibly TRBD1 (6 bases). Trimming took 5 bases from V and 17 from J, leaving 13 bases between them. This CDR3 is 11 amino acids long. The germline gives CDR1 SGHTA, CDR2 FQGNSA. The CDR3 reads CASSAQGHLTF. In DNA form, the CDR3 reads TGTGCCAGCAGCGCACAGGGTCATTTGACTTTC.

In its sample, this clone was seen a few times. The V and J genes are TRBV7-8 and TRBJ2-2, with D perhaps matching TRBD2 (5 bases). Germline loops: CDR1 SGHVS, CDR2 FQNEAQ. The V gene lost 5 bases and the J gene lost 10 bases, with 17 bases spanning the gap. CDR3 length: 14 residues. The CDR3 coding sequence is TGTGCCAGCAGCAAAAGAGGTCAGAGGGAGGAGCTGTTTTTT. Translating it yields CASSKRGQREELFF. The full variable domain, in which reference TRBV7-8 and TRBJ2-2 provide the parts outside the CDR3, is GAGVSQSPRYKVAKRGQDVALRCDPISGHVSLFWYQQALGQGPEFLTYFQNEAQLDKSGLPSDRFFAERPEGSVSTLKIQRTQQEDSAVYLCASSKRGQREELFFGEGSRLTVL.

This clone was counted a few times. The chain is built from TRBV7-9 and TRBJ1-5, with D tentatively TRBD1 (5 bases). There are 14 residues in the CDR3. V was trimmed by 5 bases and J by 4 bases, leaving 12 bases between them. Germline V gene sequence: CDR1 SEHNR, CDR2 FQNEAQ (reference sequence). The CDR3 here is CASSQRGFNQPQHF. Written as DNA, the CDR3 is TGTGCCAGCAGCCAACGGGGGTTTAATCAGCCCCAGCATTTT.

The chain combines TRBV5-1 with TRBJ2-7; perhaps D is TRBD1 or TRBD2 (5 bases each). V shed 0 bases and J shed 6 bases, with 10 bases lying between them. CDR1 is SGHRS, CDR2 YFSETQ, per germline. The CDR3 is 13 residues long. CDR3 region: CASSLETGGEQYV. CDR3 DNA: TGCGCCAGCAGCTTGGAAACTGGGGGCGAGCAGTACGTC.

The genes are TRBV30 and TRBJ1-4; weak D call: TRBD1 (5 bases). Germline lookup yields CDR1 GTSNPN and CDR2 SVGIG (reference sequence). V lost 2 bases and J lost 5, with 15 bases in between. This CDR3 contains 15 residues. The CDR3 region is CAWSYRRQPNEKLFF. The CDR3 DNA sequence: TGTGCCTGGAGTTATCGACGACAGCCAAATGAAAAACTGTTTTTT.

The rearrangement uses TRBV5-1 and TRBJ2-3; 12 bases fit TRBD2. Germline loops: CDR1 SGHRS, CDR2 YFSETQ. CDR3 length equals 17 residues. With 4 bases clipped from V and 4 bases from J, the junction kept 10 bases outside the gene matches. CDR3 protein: CASSRAASGRGADTQYF. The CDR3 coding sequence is TGCGCCAGCAGCCGCGCGGCTAGCGGGAGGGGGGCAGATACGCAGTATTTT.

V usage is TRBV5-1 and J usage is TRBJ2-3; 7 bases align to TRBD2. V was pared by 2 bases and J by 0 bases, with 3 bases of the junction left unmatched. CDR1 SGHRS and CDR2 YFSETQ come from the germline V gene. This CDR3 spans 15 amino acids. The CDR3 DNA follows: TGCGCCAGCAGCTTTAGCGGGCGGAGCACAGATACGCAGTATTTT. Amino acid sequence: CASSFSGRSTDTQYF.

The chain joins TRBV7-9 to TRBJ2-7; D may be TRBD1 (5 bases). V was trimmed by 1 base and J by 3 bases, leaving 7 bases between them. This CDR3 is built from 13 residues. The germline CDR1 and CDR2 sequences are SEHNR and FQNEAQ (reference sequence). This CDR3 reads CASSLGQNYEQYV. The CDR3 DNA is TGTGCCAGCAGCTTAGGACAGAACTACGAGCAGTACGTC.

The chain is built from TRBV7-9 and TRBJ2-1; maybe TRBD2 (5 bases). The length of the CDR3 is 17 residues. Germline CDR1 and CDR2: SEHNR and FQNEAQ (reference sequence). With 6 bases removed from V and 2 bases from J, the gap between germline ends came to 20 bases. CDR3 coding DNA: TGTGCCAGCAGTTCATGGCGGGCGGGCCAGGCCTACAATGAGCAGTTCTTC. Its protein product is CASSSWRAGQAYNEQFF.

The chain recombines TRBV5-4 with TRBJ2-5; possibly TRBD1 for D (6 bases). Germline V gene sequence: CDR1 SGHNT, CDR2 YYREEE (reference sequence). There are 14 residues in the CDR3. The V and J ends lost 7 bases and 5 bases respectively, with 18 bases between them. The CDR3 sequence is CASYRGGGRETQYF. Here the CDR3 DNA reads TGTGCCAGCTATAGGGGTGGGGGCCGGGAGACCCAGTACTTC.